The sequence of this T cell receptor beta chain was determined in a study of T cell changes during pregnancy in multiple sclerosis. Assay: immunoSEQ multiplex PCR; the TCRdb copy retains only in-frame clones and omits some. This table has roughly 63,000 clones, approximately 93% appearing once. Germline assignment: CDR1 SGDLS and CDR2 YYNGEE. The CDR3 length is 16 residues. After removal of 3 bases from V and 5 bases from J, the junction contained 13 bases not matched to a gene. This receptor was taken from a female donor with multiple sclerosis, enrolled in a pregnancy study. The starting material was CD8+ T cells from peripheral blood mononuclear cells, obtained in the second trimester of pregnancy. V gene TRBV9 combines with J gene TRBJ2-7, with TRBD1 matching 8 bases. CDR3 sequence reads: CASSARQGTITDEQYF. CDR3 nucleotides: TGTGCCAGCAGCGCCCGACAGGGGACAATCACGGACGAGCAGTACTTC.